This T cell receptor (beta chain) was identified during a study of Ad26.COV2.S vaccination and SARS-CoV-2 variants. The treatment: roughly 20 received Ad26.COV2.S at low or high dose, single or two shots; several received placebo; per-sample allocation not given. All samples were drawn on day 63, counting from the first vaccine or placebo injection. Some clones are missing from TCRdb's copy, which holds only in-frame ones; the method was immunoSEQ multiplex PCR. The table lists under 550,000 clones, 75% to 95% of them singletons, with over 9% in the top ten. V was clipped by 5 bases and J by 7 bases, with 14 bases between them. This CDR3 contains 13 residues. Germline V lookup: CDR1 SGHTA, CDR2 FQGNSA.

Sequenced material: peripheral blood, taken in a trial of Ad26.COV2.S vaccine versus placebo. The chain employs TRBV7-2 and TRBJ1-2, with D perhaps matching TRBD1 (6 bases). The origin of this receptor is a person between 18 and 65 years old who received the Ad26.COV2.S COVID-19 vaccine or a placebo. CDR3 sequence: CASSLKTGPGYTF. CDR3 coding DNA: TGTGCCAGCAGCCTCAAGACAGGCCCTGGCTACACCTTC.